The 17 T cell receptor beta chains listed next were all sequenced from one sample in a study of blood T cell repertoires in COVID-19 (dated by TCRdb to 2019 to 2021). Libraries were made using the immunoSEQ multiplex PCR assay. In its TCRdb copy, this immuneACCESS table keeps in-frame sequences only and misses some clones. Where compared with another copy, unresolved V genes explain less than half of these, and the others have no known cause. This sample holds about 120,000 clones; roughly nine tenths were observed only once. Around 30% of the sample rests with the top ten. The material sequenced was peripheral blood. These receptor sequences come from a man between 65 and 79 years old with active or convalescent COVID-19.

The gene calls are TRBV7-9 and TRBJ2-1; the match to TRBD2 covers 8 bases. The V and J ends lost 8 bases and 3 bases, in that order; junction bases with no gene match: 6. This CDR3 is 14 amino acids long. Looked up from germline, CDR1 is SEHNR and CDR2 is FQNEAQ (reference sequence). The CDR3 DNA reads TGTGCCAGCGAGGGAACTAGCGGCTACAATGAGCAGTTCTTC. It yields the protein CASEGTSGYNEQFF.

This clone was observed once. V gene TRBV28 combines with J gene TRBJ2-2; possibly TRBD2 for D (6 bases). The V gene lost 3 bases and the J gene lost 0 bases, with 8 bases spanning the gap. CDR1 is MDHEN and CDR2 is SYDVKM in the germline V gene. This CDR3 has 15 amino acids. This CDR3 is CASSLEGPNTGELFF. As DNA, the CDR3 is TGTGCCAGCAGTTTGGAGGGGCCGAACACCGGGGAGCTGTTTTTT.

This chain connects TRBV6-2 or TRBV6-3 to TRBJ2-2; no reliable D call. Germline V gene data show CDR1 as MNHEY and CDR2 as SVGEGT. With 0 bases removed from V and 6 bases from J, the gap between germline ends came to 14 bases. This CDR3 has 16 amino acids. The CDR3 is CASSYSPEGVAGELFF. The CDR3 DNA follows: TGTGCCAGCAGTTACTCTCCAGAAGGAGTAGCCGGGGAGCTGTTTTTT.

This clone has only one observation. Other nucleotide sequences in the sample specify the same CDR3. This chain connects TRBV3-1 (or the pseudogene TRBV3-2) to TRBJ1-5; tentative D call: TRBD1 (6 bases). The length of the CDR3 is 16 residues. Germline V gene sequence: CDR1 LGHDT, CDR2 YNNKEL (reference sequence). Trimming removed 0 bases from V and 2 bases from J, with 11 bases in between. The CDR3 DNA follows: TGTGCCAGCAGCCAAGATTCCAGGGGTGGCAATCAGCCCCAGCATTTT. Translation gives CASSQDSRGGNQPQHF.

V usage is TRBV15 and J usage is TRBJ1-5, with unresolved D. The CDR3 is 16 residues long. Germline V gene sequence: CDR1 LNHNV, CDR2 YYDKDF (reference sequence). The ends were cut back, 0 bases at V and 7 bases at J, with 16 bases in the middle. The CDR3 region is CATSRDLGEGYQPQHF. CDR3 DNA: TGTGCCACCAGCAGAGATCTCGGAGAAGGATACCAGCCCCAGCATTTT.

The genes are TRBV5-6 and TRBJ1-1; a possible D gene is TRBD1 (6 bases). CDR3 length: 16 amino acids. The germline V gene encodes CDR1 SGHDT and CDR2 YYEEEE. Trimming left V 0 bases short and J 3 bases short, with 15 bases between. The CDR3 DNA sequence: TGTGCCAGCAGCTTGGAACAGGGTTTGAGAGACACTGAAGCTTTCTTT. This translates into CASSLEQGLRDTEAFF.

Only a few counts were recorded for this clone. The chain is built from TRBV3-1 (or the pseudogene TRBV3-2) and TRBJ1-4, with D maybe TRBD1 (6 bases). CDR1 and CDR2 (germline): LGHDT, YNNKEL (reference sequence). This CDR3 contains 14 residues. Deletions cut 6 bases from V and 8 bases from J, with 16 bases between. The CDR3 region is CASRRTGIGEKLFF. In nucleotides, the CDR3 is TGTGCCAGCAGGCGAACAGGGATAGGCGAAAAACTGTTTTTT.

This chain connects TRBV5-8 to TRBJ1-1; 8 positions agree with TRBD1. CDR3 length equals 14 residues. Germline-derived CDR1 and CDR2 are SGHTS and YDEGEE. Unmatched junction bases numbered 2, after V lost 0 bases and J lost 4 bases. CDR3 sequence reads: CASSLGTGSTEAFF. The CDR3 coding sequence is TGTGCCAGCAGCTTGGGGACAGGGTCCACTGAAGCTTTCTTT. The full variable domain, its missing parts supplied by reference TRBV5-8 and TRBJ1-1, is EAGVTQSPTHLIKTRGQQATLRCSPISGHTSVYWYQQALGLGLQFLLWYDEGEERNRGNFPPRFSGRQFPNYSSELNVNALELEDSALYLCASSLGTGSTEAFFGQGTRLTVV.

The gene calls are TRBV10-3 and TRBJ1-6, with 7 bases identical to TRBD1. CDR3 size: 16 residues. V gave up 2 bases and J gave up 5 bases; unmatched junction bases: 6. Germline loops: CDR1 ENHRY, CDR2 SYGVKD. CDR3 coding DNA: TGTGCCATCAGTGAGCAGGGGGAAATGAATAATTCACCCCTCCACTTT. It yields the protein CAISEQGEMNNSPLHF.

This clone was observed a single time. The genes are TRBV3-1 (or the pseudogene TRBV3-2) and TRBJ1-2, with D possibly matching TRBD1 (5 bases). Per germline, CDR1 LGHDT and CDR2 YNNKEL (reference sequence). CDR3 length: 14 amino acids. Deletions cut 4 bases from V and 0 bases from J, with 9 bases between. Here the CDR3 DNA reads TGTGCCAGCAGCCGGGGGGGAGCTAACTATGGCTACACCTTC. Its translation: CASSRGGANYGYTF.

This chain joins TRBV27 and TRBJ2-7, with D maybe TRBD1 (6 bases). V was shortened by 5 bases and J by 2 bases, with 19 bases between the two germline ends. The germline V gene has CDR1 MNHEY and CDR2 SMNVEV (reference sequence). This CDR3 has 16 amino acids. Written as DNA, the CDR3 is TGTGCCAGCAGTGCCTTGGTGGGGGCTGCTCCCTACGAGCAGTACTTC. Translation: CASSALVGAAPYEQYF.

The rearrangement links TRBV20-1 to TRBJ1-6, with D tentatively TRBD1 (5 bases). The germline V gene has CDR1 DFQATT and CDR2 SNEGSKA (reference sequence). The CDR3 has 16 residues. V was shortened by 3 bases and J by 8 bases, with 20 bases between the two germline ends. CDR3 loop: CSASPITGALDSPLHF. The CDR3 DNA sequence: TGCAGTGCTAGTCCTATCACAGGAGCCCTCGATTCACCCCTCCACTTT.

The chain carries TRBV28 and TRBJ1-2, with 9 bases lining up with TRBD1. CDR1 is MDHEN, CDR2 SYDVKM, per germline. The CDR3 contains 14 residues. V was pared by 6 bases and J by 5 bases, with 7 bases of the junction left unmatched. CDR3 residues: CASSKTGGRYGYTF. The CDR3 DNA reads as TGTGCCAGCAGCAAGACAGGGGGGAGGTATGGCTACACCTTC.

The chain's CDR3 is CASSYRGQGTTQYF. CDR3 nucleotide sequence: TGTGCCAGCAGTTACCGGGGACAGGGCACGACCCAGTACTTC. V usage is TRBV6-5 and J usage is TRBJ2-5, with 9 nucleotides matching TRBD1. This CDR3 is built from 14 residues. Germline-derived CDR1 and CDR2 are MNHEY and SVGAGI. V was clipped by 2 bases and J by 7 bases; unmatched bases: 5.

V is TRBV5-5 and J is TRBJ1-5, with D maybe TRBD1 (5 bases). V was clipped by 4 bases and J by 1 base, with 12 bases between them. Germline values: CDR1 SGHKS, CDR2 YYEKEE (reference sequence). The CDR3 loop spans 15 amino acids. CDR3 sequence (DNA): TGTGCCAGCAGCCCCGAAGGGGTAAGCAATCAGCCCCAGCATTTT. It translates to CASSPEGVSNQPQHF.

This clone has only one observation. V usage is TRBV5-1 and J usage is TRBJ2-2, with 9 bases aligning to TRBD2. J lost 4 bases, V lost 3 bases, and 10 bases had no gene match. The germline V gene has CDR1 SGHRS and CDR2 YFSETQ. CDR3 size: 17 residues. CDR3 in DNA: TGCGCCAGCAGCTCCTTAGGTAGCGGGAGAGGCACCGGGGAGCTGTTTTTT. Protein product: CASSSLGSGRGTGELFF.

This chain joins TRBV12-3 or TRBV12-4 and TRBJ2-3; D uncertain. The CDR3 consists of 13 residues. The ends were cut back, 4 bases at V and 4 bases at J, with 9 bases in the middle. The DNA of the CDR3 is TGTGCCAGCAGTTCCCAAGCCGCAGATACGCAGTATTTT. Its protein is CASSSQAADTQYF.